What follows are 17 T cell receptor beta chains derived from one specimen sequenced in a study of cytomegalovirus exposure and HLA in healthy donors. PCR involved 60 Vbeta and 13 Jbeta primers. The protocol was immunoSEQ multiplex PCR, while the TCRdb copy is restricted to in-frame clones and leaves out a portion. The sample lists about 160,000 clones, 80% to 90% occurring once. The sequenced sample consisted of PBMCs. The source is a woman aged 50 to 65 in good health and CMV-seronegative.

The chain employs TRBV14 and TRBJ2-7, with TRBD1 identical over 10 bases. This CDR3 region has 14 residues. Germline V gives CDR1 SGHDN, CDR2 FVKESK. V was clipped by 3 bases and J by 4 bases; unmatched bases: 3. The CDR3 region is CASSHPGQGYEQYF. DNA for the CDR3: TGTGCCAGCAGCCATCCGGGACAGGGGTACGAGCAGTACTTC.

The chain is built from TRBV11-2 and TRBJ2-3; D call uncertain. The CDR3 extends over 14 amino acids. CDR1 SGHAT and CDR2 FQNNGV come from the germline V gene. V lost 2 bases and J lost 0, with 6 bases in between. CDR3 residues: CASSLTASTDTQYF. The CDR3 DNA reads TGTGCCAGCAGCTTAACAGCTAGCACAGATACGCAGTATTTT.

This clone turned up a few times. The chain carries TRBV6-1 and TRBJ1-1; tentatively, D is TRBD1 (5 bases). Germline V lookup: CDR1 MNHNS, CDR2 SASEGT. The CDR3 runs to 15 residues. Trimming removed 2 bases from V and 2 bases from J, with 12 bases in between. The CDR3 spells CASSEWQGSNTEAFF. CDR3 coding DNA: TGTGCCAGCAGTGAATGGCAGGGCTCTAACACTGAAGCTTTCTTT.

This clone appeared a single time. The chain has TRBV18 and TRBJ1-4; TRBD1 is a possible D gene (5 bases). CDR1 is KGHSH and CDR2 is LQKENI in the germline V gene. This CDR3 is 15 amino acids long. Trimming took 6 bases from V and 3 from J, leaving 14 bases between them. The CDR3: CASSLTTVSNEKLFF. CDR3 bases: TGTGCCAGCTCTCTTACGACAGTATCTAATGAAAAACTGTTTTTT.

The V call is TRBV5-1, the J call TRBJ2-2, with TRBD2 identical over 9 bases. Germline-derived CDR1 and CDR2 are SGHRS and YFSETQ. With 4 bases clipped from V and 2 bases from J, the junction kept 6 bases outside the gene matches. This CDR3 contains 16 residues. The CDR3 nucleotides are TGCGCCAGCAGCGACAGCGGGAGGACTAACACCGGGGAGCTGTTTTTT. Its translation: CASSDSGRTNTGELFF.

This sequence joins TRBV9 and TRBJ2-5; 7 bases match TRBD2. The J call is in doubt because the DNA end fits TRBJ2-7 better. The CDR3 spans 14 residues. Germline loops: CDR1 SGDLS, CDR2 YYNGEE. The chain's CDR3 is CASTPYLAADEQYF. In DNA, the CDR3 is TGTGCCAGCACCCCCTATCTAGCGGCGGACGAGCAGTACTTC.

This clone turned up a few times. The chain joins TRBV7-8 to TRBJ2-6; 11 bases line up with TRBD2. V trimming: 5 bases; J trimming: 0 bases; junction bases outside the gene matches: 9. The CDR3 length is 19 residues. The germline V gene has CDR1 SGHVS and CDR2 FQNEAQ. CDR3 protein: CASSETTSGASSGANVLTF. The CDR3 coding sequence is TGTGCCAGCAGCGAGACGACTAGCGGGGCCAGCTCTGGGGCCAACGTCCTGACTTTC.

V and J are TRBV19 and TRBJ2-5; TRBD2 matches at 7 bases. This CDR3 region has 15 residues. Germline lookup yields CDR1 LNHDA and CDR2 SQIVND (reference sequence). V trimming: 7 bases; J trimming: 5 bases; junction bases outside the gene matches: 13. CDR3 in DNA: TGTGCCAGTAATATGAAGCGGGACTTAAGGGAGACCCAGTACTTC. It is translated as CASNMKRDLRETQYF. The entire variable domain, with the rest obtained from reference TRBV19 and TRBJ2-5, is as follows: DGGITQSPKYLFRKEGQNVTLSCEQNLNHDAMYWYRQDPGQGLRLIYYSQIVNDFQKGDIAEGYSVSREKKESFPLTVTSAQKNPTAFYLCASNMKRDLRETQYFGPGTRLLVL.

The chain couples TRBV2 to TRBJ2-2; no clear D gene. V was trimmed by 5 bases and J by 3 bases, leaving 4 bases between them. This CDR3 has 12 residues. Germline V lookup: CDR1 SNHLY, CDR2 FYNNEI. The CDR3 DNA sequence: TGTGCCAGCAGTCCGGACACCGGGGAGCTGTTTTTT. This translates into CASSPDTGELFF. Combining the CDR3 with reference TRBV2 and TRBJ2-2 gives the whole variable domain EPEVTQTPSHQVTQMGQEVILRCVPISNHLYFYWYRQILGQKVEFLVSFYNNEISEKSEIFDDQFSVERPDGSNFTLKIRSTKLEDSAMYFCASSPDTGELFFGEGSRLTVL.

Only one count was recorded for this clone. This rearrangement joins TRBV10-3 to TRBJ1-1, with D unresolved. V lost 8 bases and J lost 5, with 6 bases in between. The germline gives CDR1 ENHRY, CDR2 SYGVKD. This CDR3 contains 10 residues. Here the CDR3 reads CAIPRTEAFF. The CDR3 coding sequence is TGTGCCATCCCCCGGACTGAAGCTTTCTTT.

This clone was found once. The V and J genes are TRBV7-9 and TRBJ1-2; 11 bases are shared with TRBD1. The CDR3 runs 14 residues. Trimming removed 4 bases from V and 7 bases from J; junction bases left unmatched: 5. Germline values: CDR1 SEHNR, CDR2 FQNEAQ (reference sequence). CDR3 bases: TGTGCCAGCAGCTCCGGGACAGGGGGTTTTGGCTACACCTTC. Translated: CASSSGTGGFGYTF.

This CDR3 reads CASSLVGPGQETQYF. CDR3 DNA: TGTGCCAGCAGCTTGGTGGGTCCAGGACAAGAGACCCAGTACTTC. The chain links TRBV5-4 to TRBJ2-5; D gene ambiguous. V was clipped by 0 bases and J by 2 bases, with 11 bases between them. CDR3 length: 15 residues. Germline V gene sequence: CDR1 SGHNT, CDR2 YYREEE (reference sequence).

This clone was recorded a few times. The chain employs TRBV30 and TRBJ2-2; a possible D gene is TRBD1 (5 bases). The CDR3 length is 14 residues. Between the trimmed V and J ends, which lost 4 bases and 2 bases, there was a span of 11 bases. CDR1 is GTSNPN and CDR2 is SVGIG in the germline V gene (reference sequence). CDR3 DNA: TGTGCCTGGACGCAGGGAACTAACACCGGGGAGCTGTTTTTT. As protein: CAWTQGTNTGELFF.

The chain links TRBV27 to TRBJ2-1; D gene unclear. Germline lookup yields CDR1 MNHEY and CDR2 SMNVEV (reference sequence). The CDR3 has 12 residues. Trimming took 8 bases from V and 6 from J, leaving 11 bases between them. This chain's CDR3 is CASALVSNEQFF. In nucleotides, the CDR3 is TGTGCCAGCGCGCTCGTTAGCAATGAGCAGTTCTTC.

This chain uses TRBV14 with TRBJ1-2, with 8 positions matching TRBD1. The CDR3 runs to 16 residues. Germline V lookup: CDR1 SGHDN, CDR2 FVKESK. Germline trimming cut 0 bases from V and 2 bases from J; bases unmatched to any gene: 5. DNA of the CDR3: TGTGCCAGCAGCCAAGAGGGCAGGGGGCGAAACTATGGCTACACCTTC. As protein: CASSQEGRGRNYGYTF.

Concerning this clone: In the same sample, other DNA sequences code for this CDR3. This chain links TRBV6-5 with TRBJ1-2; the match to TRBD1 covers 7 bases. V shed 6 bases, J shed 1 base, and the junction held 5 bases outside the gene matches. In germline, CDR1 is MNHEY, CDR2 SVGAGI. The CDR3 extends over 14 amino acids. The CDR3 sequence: CASSRDRNNYGYTF. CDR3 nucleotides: TGTGCCAGCAGCCGGGACAGAAATAACTATGGCTACACCTTC.

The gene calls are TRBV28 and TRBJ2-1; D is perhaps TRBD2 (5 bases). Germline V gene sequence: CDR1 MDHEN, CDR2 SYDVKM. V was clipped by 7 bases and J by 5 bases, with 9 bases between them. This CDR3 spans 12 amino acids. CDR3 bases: TGTGCCAGCATTTCGGGGAACAATGAGCAGTTCTTC. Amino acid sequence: CASISGNNEQFF.